Each of the 7 T cell receptor beta chains below was sequenced from the same sample in a study of blood T cell repertoires in COVID-19. Using immunoSEQ multiplex PCR, the repertoire was profiled, and TCRdb retains in-frame clones only, with some absent. The sample contains 100,000 to 150,000 clones, approximately 91% of which appear only once. Sequencing was done on a sample of peripheral blood. All receptors derive from an elderly woman with acute or convalescent COVID-19.

The DNA of the CDR3 is TGTGCCAGCAGCTTAGTTGACATCTCGACTGAAGCTTTCTTT. This sequence encodes CASSLVDISTEAFF. The rearrangement links TRBV7-8 to TRBJ1-1; D is unclear. The CDR3 length is 14 residues. Germline V gene lookup returns CDR1 SGHVS and CDR2 FQNEAQ. The germline V and J ends were trimmed by 1 base and 5 bases, with 11 bases remaining between them. The complete variable domain, with remaining parts taken from reference TRBV7-8 and TRBJ1-1, reads GAGVSQSPRYKVAKRGQDVALRCDPISGHVSLFWYQQALGQGPEFLTYFQNEAQLDKSGLPSDRFFAERPEGSVSTLKIQRTQQEDSAVYLCASSLVDISTEAFFGQGTRLTVV.

This chain links TRBV27 with TRBJ2-1; TRBD2 matches 7 bases. The trim removed 3 bases at V and 7 bases at J, leaving 12 bases unmatched. This CDR3 is built from 16 residues. Germline CDR1 MNHEY, CDR2 SMNVEV (reference sequence). As DNA, the CDR3 is TGTGCCAGCAGTTTTATGGGGGGGAAACAAGGAAATGAGCAGTTCTTC. Its translation is CASSFMGGKQGNEQFF.

The chain carries TRBV5-5 and TRBJ2-3, with D uncertain. Deletions cut 4 bases from V and 2 bases from J, with 14 bases between. The CDR3 runs to 15 residues. The V gene's germline CDR1 is SGHKS and CDR2 YYEKEE (reference sequence). Here the CDR3 reads CASSLLAGSTDTQYF. The CDR3 coding sequence is TGTGCCAGCAGCCTTCTGGCAGGCTCCACAGATACGCAGTATTTT.

The V gene is TRBV3-1 (or the pseudogene TRBV3-2), the J gene TRBJ2-3, with 8 bases fitting TRBD2. The CDR3 totals 15 residues. Trimming at V came to 3 bases and at J to 6 bases, leaving 8 bases not matched to a gene. Germline loops: CDR1 LGHDT, CDR2 YNNKEL (reference sequence). The CDR3 bases are TGTGCCAGCAGCCAGGCCGGGACTAGGGTGGATACGCAGTATTTT. It codes for CASSQAGTRVDTQYF.

V and J are TRBV3-1 (or the pseudogene TRBV3-2) and TRBJ1-3; 7 bases agree with TRBD1. The CDR3 contains 13 residues. Germline CDR1 is LGHDT and CDR2 is YNNKEL (reference sequence). Trimming took 5 bases from V and 5 from J; bases not matched to a gene: 3. CDR3 in DNA: TGTGCCAGCAGCACAGGGGCCAGAAACACCATATATTTT. Its translation is CASSTGARNTIYF.

The chain combines TRBV9 with TRBJ2-3; weak D call: TRBD1 (6 bases). V dropped 4 bases and J dropped 6 bases, with 15 bases sitting between them. Germline V lookup: CDR1 SGDLS, CDR2 YYNGEE. This CDR3 comprises 14 residues. CDR3 protein: CASSPGIQGDTQYF. CDR3 in DNA: TGTGCCAGCAGCCCGGGGATTCAGGGGGATACGCAGTATTTT.

This chain joins TRBV4-1 and TRBJ2-2; TRBD2 agrees at 10 bases. With 1 base clipped from V and 4 bases from J, the junction kept 3 bases outside the gene matches. CDR1 and CDR2 from the germline V gene are MGHRA and YSYEKL. The CDR3 loop spans 16 amino acids. The CDR3 DNA reads TGCGCCAGCAGCCAAGCTCCTAGCGGGAGCACCGGGGAGCTGTTTTTT. This translates into CASSQAPSGSTGELFF.